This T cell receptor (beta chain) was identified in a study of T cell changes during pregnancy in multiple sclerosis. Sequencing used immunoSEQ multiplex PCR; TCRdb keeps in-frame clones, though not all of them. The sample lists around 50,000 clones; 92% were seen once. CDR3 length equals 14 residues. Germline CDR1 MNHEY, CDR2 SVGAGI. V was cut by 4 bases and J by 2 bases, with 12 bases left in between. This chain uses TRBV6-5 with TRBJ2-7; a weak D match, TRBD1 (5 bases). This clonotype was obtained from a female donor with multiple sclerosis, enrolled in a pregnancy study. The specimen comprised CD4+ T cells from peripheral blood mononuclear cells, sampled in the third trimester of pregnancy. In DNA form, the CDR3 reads TGTGCCAGCAGTTCCCAGGGTCTAGCCTACGAGCAGTACTTC. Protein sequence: CASSSQGLAYEQYF.